These 18 T cell receptor beta chains were all obtained from the same sample, sequenced in a study of CD8 T cells in ankylosing spondylitis. TCRdb independently ran MiXCR on the 5' RACE reads; one entry per CDR3 protein. The data show 200,000 to 250,000 distinct CDR3 sequences, about 10% seen once. Input material: blood, either unsorted or a sorted T cell fraction (not recorded which). The receptors derive from a male donor with ankylosing spondylitis or in good health (not recorded which).

This clonotype showed up many times. The chain couples TRBV5-1 to TRBJ2-1; D gene unclear. The CDR3 totals 14 residues. The germline V gene has CDR1 SGHRS and CDR2 YFSETQ. Trimming removed 0 bases from V and 2 bases from J, with 6 bases in between. CDR3 nucleotide sequence: TGCGCCAGCAGCTTGGATGGGGCCTACAATGAGCAGTTCTTC. Translating it yields CASSLDGAYNEQFF.

This clonotype has a handful of counts. The chain couples TRBV5-6 to TRBJ2-3; D gene ambiguous. CDR3 size: 13 residues. Germline assignment: CDR1 SGHDT and CDR2 YYEEEE. V was pared by 1 base and J by 6 bases, with 9 bases between. The chain's CDR3 is CASSLFGLDTQYF. DNA for the CDR3: TGTGCCAGCAGCTTGTTCGGGTTGGATACGCAGTATTTT.

The chain carries TRBV11-1 and TRBJ2-5; 8 bases align to TRBD1. The CDR3 contains 13 residues. V shed 5 bases, J shed 5 bases, and the junction held 4 bases outside the gene matches. Germline V gene lookup returns CDR1 SGHAT and CDR2 FQDESV (reference sequence). CDR3 protein: CASSVTGVETQYF. The DNA of the CDR3 is TGTGCCAGCAGCGTGACAGGGGTTGAGACCCAGTACTTC. Drawing the rest from reference TRBV11-1 and TRBJ2-5, the complete variable domain is EAEVAQSPRYKITEKSQAVAFWCDPISGHATLYWYRQILGQGPELLVQFQDESVVDDSQLPKDRFSAERLKGVDSTLKIQPAELGDSAMYLCASSVTGVETQYFGPGTRLLVL.

This clonotype was recorded at least ten times. CDR3 residues: CASSLGQGGEKLFF. CDR3 bases: TGCGCCAGCAGCTTGGGACAGGGTGGGGAAAAACTGTTTTTT. This chain connects TRBV5-1 to TRBJ1-4; 7 positions match TRBD1. There are 14 residues in the CDR3. J gave up 8 bases and V 0 bases, and 4 bases lay outside the gene matches. Germline V gene sequence: CDR1 SGHRS, CDR2 YFSETQ. Full variable domain (rest looked up from reference TRBV5-1 and TRBJ1-4): KAGVTQTPRYLIKTRGQQVTLSCSPISGHRSVSWYQQTPGQGLQFLFEYFSETQRNKGNFPGRFSGRQFSNSRSEMNVSTLELGDSALYLCASSLGQGGEKLFFGSGTQLSVL.

This clonotype has only a few counts. The rearrangement joins TRBV12-3 or TRBV12-4 to TRBJ1-2; TRBD1 agrees at 11 bases. The CDR3 has 13 residues. J gave up 8 bases and V 6 bases, and 5 bases lay outside the gene matches. The CDR3 coding sequence is TGTGCCAGCAGAAGGGGACAGGGGGGCGGCTACACCTTC. Its translation: CASRRGQGGGYTF.

This clonotype came up many times. This rearrangement joins TRBV12-3 or TRBV12-4 to TRBJ1-2; D is undetermined. Trimming removed 4 bases at V and 8 bases at J, with 8 bases between. This CDR3 has 11 residues. As DNA, the CDR3 is TGTGCCAGCAGTTGGTCGGGCGGCTACACCTTC. This translates into CASSWSGGYTF.

In its sample, this clonotype was seen a few times. V gene TRBV10-3 combines with J gene TRBJ2-3; D might be TRBD1 (5 bases). From germline, CDR1 is ENHRY and CDR2 SYGVKD. The CDR3 sequence is 14 residues long. Trimming stripped 4 bases from V and 3 bases from J, with 11 bases between. The CDR3 region has the DNA TGTGCCATCAGTGGGGGCGGCGAGACAGATACGCAGTATTTT. Translated, it gives CAISGGGETDTQYF.

This clonotype was counted between two and nine times. The gene calls are TRBV7-7 and TRBJ2-1, with D possibly matching TRBD1 (6 bases). In germline, CDR1 is SSHAT, CDR2 FNYEAQ (reference sequence). The germline V and J ends were trimmed by 0 bases and 2 bases, with 11 bases remaining between them. The CDR3 runs 16 residues. The CDR3 coding sequence is TGTGCCAGCAGCTTAGCCTCAGGGGTGGCCTACAATGAGCAGTTCTTC. It specifies CASSLASGVAYNEQFF.

Many counts were recorded for this clonotype. This chain joins TRBV7-9 and TRBJ2-1; possibly TRBD1 for D (5 bases). The germline V gene has CDR1 SEHNR and CDR2 FQNEAQ (reference sequence). V was shortened by 4 bases and J by 3 bases, with 16 bases between the two germline ends. The length of the CDR3 is 16 residues. This chain's CDR3 is CASSSLDSNFYNEQFF. CDR3 sequence (DNA): TGTGCCAGCAGCTCTCTCGACAGCAATTTCTACAATGAGCAGTTCTTC.

A few counts support this clonotype. The genes are TRBV7-6 and TRBJ2-2, with TRBD2 matching 8 bases. This CDR3 region has 18 residues. Losses at the gene ends were 1 base for V and 3 bases for J; bases not matched to a gene: 10. The germline gives CDR1 SGHVS, CDR2 FNYEAQ. The CDR3 DNA follows: TGTGCCAGCAGCTTAGGCGGGAGGACCACCGCGGACACCGGGGAGCTGTTTTTT. Protein product: CASSLGGRTTADTGELFF.

This clonotype turned up a few times. This chain uses TRBV19 with TRBJ2-1; D is uncertain. The V and J ends lost 4 bases and 5 bases respectively, with 6 bases between them. Germline values: CDR1 LNHDA, CDR2 SQIVND (reference sequence). The CDR3 is made up of 12 amino acids. The chain's CDR3 is CASSTYNNEQFF. As DNA, the CDR3 is TGTGCCAGTAGTACCTACAACAATGAGCAGTTCTTC.

This clonotype showed up many times. V and J are TRBV29-1 and TRBJ2-5, with no clear D. V was pared by 4 bases and J by 3 bases, with 9 bases between. This CDR3 comprises 12 residues. Germline V gives CDR1 SQVTM, CDR2 ANQGSEA. CDR3 protein: CSVVIRKETQYF. CDR3 bases: TGCAGCGTTGTAATCAGGAAAGAGACCCAGTACTTC.

There are a few counts of this clonotype. The CDR3 DNA is TGTGCCAGCAGCCAAGAGAGGGGGCTAGCGGGATGGGGGAACACCGGGGAGCTGTTTTTT. It yields the protein CASSQERGLAGWGNTGELFF. The chain uses TRBV3-1 and TRBJ2-2; 9 bases map to TRBD2. V shed 0 bases and J 1 base; nucleotides not matched to a gene: 12. Germline-derived CDR1 and CDR2 are LGHDT and YNNKEL (reference sequence). The CDR3 is 20 amino acids.

This clonotype turned up a few times. The rearrangement links TRBV20-1 to TRBJ2-7; D may be TRBD2 (6 bases). V was cut by 1 base and J by 3 bases, with 22 bases left in between. Per the germline V gene, CDR1 is DFQATT and CDR2 is SNEGSKA (reference sequence). CDR3 length: 17 residues. The DNA for the CDR3 is TGCAGTGCTAGAGTCCAGGGAGGCCCTCGGTTTGTCTACGAGCAGTACTTC. Amino acid sequence: CSARVQGGPRFVYEQYF.

A few counts support this clonotype. This chain joins TRBV7-2 and TRBJ1-1; D call uncertain. V shed 4 bases and J shed 1 base, with 4 bases lying between them. This CDR3 region has 12 residues. CDR1 is SGHTA, CDR2 FQGNSA, per germline. The CDR3 protein is CASSSWNTEAFF. The CDR3, as DNA: TGTGCCAGCAGCTCCTGGAACACTGAAGCTTTCTTT.

Many counts were recorded for this clonotype. This chain connects TRBV29-1 to TRBJ1-1; 7 positions agree with TRBD1. Trimming took 6 bases from V and 11 from J; bases not matched to a gene: 9. From germline, CDR1 is SQVTM and CDR2 ANQGSEA. This CDR3 is built from 11 residues. The CDR3 sequence: CSVGNRGRAFF. CDR3 bases: TGCAGCGTGGGAAACAGGGGTCGGGCTTTCTTT.

This rearrangement joins TRBV2 to TRBJ2-7; D remains ambiguous. Between the trimmed V and J ends, which lost 7 bases and 2 bases, there was a span of 15 bases. Germline assignment: CDR1 SNHLY and CDR2 FYNNEI. The CDR3 has 14 amino acids. CDR3: CASTETPVTYEQYF. DNA of the CDR3: TGTGCCAGCACGGAAACCCCAGTCACCTACGAGCAGTACTTC.

This clonotype was seen ten or more times. V gene TRBV5-1 combines with J gene TRBJ2-1; 8 nucleotides align to TRBD2. There are 16 residues in the CDR3. The V and J ends lost 3 bases and 6 bases, in that order; junction bases with no gene match: 11. Germline CDR1 and CDR2: SGHRS and YFSETQ. CDR3 nucleotides: TGCGCCAGCAGCTCGGCGGGGGGACCCGACCTCAATGAGCAGTTCTTC. Its protein product is CASSSAGGPDLNEQFF. The whole variable domain, remainder taken from reference TRBV5-1 and TRBJ2-1, is KAGVTQTPRYLIKTRGQQVTLSCSPISGHRSVSWYQQTPGQGLQFLFEYFSETQRNKGNFPGRFSGRQFSNSRSEMNVSTLELGDSALYLCASSSAGGPDLNEQFFGPGTRLTVL.